These T cell receptor beta chains were read from a single sample in a study of blood T cell repertoires in COVID-19. The protocol was immunoSEQ multiplex PCR, while the TCRdb copy is restricted to in-frame clones and leaves out a portion. Among about 110,000 clones listed, around 79% were seen once. The sample consisted of peripheral blood. Receptor source: a man between 70 and 80 years old with active or convalescent COVID-19. CDR3s include the opening cysteine and the closing phenylalanine or tryptophan. A D gene is named only where the DNA matches it firmly. Clone size is given for some rows only: seen once, a few or many times, or a class if the clone is expanded.

clone size | D gene | J gene | V gene | CDR3 protein | CDR3 DNA
many | NA | TRBJ1-5 | TRBV14 | CASSQSTGYSNQPQHF | TGTGCCAGCAGCCAATCTACCGGGTATAGCAATCAGCCCCAGCATTTT
few | NA | TRBJ2-1 | TRBV23-1 | CASSQSKEMDNEQFF | TGCGCCAGCAGTCAATCGAAAGAGATGGACAATGAGCAGTTCTTC
NA | TRBD1 | TRBJ2-1 | TRBV9 | CASSARGLTYNEQFF | TGTGCCAGCAGCGCCAGGGGGCTAACTTACAATGAGCAGTTCTTC
NA | NA | TRBJ1-3 | TRBV18 | CASSPRAETRNTIYF | TGTGCCAGCTCACCCAGGGCTGAAACAAGAAACACCATATATTTT
NA | NA | TRBJ2-5 | TRBV25-1 | CASSEYRRGGETQYF | TGTGCCAGCAGTGAATACCGTAGGGGAGGAGAGACCCAGTACTTC
NA | NA | TRBJ1-1 | TRBV18 | CASSSELAKNTEAFF | TGTGCCAGCTCATCCGAGCTAGCGAAGAACACTGAAGCTTTCTTT
NA | TRBD1 | TRBJ1-1 | TRBV2 | CASSATPTGLGEAFF | TGTGCCAGCAGTGCGACCCCGACAGGGTTGGGTGAAGCTTTCTTT
NA | NA | TRBJ1-1 | TRBV28 | CASSLTGIRTEAFF | TGTGCCAGCAGTTTAACGGGGATACGAACTGAAGCTTTCTTT
few | TRBD2 | TRBJ2-3 | TRBV14 | CASSQDWASGRRDTQYF | TGTGCCAGCAGCCAAGATTGGGCTAGCGGGAGGAGGGATACGCAGTATTTT
NA | NA | TRBJ2-2 | TRBV24-1 | CATSDPRANTGELFF | TGTGCCACCAGTGATCCCAGGGCGAACACCGGGGAGCTGTTTTTT
NA | NA | TRBJ1-4 | TRBV5-1 | CASTTGFFGEKLFF | TGCGCCAGCACCACAGGGTTCTTCGGCGAAAAACTGTTTTTT
many | NA | TRBJ2-2 | TRBV6-1 | CASAEAGNTGELFF | TGTGCCTCCGCCGAGGCGGGGAACACCGGGGAGCTGTTTTTT
NA | NA | TRBJ2-3 | TRBV18 | CASSPPSTRGDTQYF | TGTGCCAGCTCACCACCGAGCACCCGGGGAGATACGCAGTATTTT
NA | NA | TRBJ1-5 | TRBV2 | CASRINQPQHF | TGTGCCAGCAGAATAAATCAGCCCCAGCATTTT
NA | TRBD1 | TRBJ1-6 | TRBV5-4 | CASSFYGGQVDSPLHF | TGTGCCAGCAGCTTTTACGGGGGACAGGTCGATTCACCCCTCCACTTT
NA | NA | TRBJ1-1 | TRBV6-5 | CASTTSEGGNTEAFF | TGTGCCAGCACCACATCCGAGGGAGGGAACACTGAAGCTTTCTTT
NA | TRBD1 | TRBJ1-4 | TRBV7-6 | CASSSGQPNEKLFF | TGTGCCAGCAGCTCGGGACAGCCTAATGAAAAACTGTTTTTT
NA | TRBD2 | TRBJ2-1 | TRBV6-5 | CASRLAGGPQGEQFF | TGTGCCAGCAGACTAGCGGGAGGGCCTCAAGGTGAGCAGTTCTTC
few | TRBD1 | TRBJ1-3 | TRBV10-3 | CALGTGTGGNTIYF | TGTGCTTTGGGGACAGGGACTGGCGGAAACACCATATATTTT
NA | NA | TRBJ2-1 | TRBV6-5 | CASSYLSYSIAEEQFF | TGTGCCAGCAGTTACTTATCATACTCCATTGCGGAGGAGCAGTTCTTC
NA | TRBD2 | TRBJ2-3 | TRBV15 | CATSREFSGKVTDTQYF | TGTGCCACCAGCAGAGAGTTTAGCGGGAAAGTCACAGATACGCAGTATTTT
NA | NA | TRBJ2-7 | TRBV7-3 | CASSLSSTYEQYF | TGTGCCAGCAGCTTATCTAGCACTTACGAGCAGTACTTC
NA | NA | TRBJ1-5 | TRBV6-1 | CASSDYGQGSTQPQHF | TGTGCCAGCAGTGATTATGGACAAGGTTCGACTCAGCCCCAGCATTTT
NA | NA | TRBJ2-5 | TRBV7-3 | CASSLNREGTQYF | TGTGCCAGCAGCTTAAACAGGGAGGGGACCCAGTACTTC
NA | NA | TRBJ2-6 | TRBV6-5 | CASRDFSGANVLTF | TGTGCCAGCCGCGATTTTTCTGGGGCCAACGTCCTGACTTTC
NA | NA | TRBJ1-1 | TRBV5-1 | CAGSLQGNTEAFF | TGCGCCGGCAGCTTGCAGGGGAACACTGAAGCTTTCTTT
NA | TRBD1 | TRBJ1-1 | TRBV18 | CASSPRDREGFEAFF | TGTGCCAGCTCCCCTCGGGACAGGGAGGGATTCGAAGCTTTCTTT
NA | TRBD1 | TRBJ1-2 | TRBV5-1 | CASSLQGADYGYTF | TGCGCCAGCAGCTTACAGGGGGCCGACTATGGCTACACCTTC
NA | NA | TRBJ1-4 | TRBV5-5 | CASSLWGEGEKLFF | TGTGCCAGCAGCTTGTGGGGGGAGGGAGAAAAACTGTTTTTT
NA | NA | TRBJ1-5 | TRBV19 | CASSIGRGFNQEPQHF | TGTGCCAGTAGTATCGGCAGAGGGTTCAATCAGGAGCCCCAGCATTTT
NA | TRBD1 | TRBJ1-2 | TRBV29-1 | CSVEGQGAWGYTF | TGCAGCGTTGAGGGACAGGGGGCGTGGGGCTACACCTTC